Listed here are 19 T cell receptor beta chains from one sample, sequenced in a study of OX40 agonist ivuxolimab in advanced cancers. Library generation was performed with the immunoSEQ multiplex PCR assay. Not all clones reach the TCRdb copy of this immuneACCESS table, which keeps in-frame sequences only. Checked studies attribute under half of the gap to unresolved V genes and leave the rest unexplained. The sample records about 58,000 clones, roughly nine tenths of which are singletons. About 0.8% of the sample comes from the top ten. The specimen was CD4+ or CD8+ T cells sorted from blood, collected in a trial of the OX40 agonist ivuxolimab. Receptors were obtained from an adult with an advanced solid tumor such as melanoma, head and neck, liver or kidney cancer.

The CDR3 DNA is TGTGCCAGCAGATTGGTGGAGGGAGCTGGGGCCAACGTCCTGACTTTC. It encodes CASRLVEGAGANVLTF. The chain couples TRBV7-9 to TRBJ2-6; D possibly corresponds to TRBD2 (6 bases). The germline gives CDR1 SEHNR, CDR2 FQNEAQ (reference sequence). The CDR3 runs 16 residues. V was trimmed by 6 bases and J by 2 bases, leaving 14 bases between them. The full variable domain, in which reference TRBV7-9 and TRBJ2-6 provide the parts outside the CDR3, is DTGVSQNPRHKITKRGQNVTFRCDPISEHNRLYWYRQTLGQGPEFLTYFQNEAQLEKSRLLSDRFSAERPKGSFSTLEIQRTEQGDSAMYLCASRLVEGAGANVLTFGAGSRLTVL.

This clone was seen a handful of times. This sequence joins TRBV2 and TRBJ2-5, with 14 bases identical to TRBD2. The CDR3 covers 16 residues. Trimming took 6 bases from V and 5 from J; bases not matched to a gene: 8. Germline assignment: CDR1 SNHLY and CDR2 FYNNEI. CDR3 nucleotides: TGTGCCAGCAGACTGGGACTAGCGGGAGTCTGGGAGACCCAGTACTTC. As protein: CASRLGLAGVWETQYF.

The V call is TRBV5-6, the J call TRBJ1-6, with no clear D. The CDR3 runs 15 residues. V was shortened by 4 bases and J by 2 bases, with 10 bases between the two germline ends. Germline values: CDR1 SGHDT, CDR2 YYEEEE. DNA of the CDR3: TGTGCCAGCAGCATCCGACGGACCTATAATTCACCCCTCCACTTT. The encoded protein is CASSIRRTYNSPLHF. Full variable domain (missing parts from reference TRBV5-6 and TRBJ1-6): DAGVTQSPTHLIKTRGQQVTLRCSPKSGHDTVSWYQQALGQGPQFIFQYYEEEERQRGNFPDRFSGHQFPNYSSELNVNALLLGDSALYLCASSIRRTYNSPLHFGNGTRLTVT.

This clone came up once. The gene calls are TRBV5-1 and TRBJ2-1; TRBD2 agrees at 8 bases. Per germline, CDR1 SGHRS and CDR2 YFSETQ. CDR3 length: 15 residues. V gave up 5 bases and J gave up 5 bases; unmatched junction bases: 9. The CDR3 DNA is TGCGCCAGCAGGCTAGCGACGGGGGGGAACAATGAGCAGTTCTTC. As protein: CASRLATGGNNEQFF.

This clone was recorded once. The genes are TRBV28 and TRBJ1-1, with D maybe TRBD1 (6 bases). With 5 bases removed from V and 3 bases from J, the gap between germline ends came to 13 bases. The CDR3 loop spans 14 amino acids. Germline-derived CDR1 and CDR2 are MDHEN and SYDVKM. The CDR3 region is CASSPLDSHTEAFF. For the CDR3, the DNA is TGTGCCAGCAGTCCCCTGGACAGTCACACTGAAGCTTTCTTT. Variable domain in full (rest from reference TRBV28 and TRBJ1-1): DVKVTQSSRYLVKRTGEKVFLECVQDMDHENMFWYRQDPGLGLRLIYFSYDVKMKEKGDIPEGYSVSREKKERFSLILESASTNQTSMYLCASSPLDSHTEAFFGQGTRLTVV.

The CDR3 nucleotides are TGTGCCAGCAGTTTAGGTTGGTACACTGAAGCTTTCTTT. This encodes CASSLGWYTEAFF. V gene TRBV27 combines with J gene TRBJ1-1; D not resolved. Between the trimmed V and J ends, which lost 2 bases and 3 bases, there was a span of 7 bases. The CDR3 totals 13 residues. CDR1 and CDR2 (germline): MNHEY, SMNVEV (reference sequence).

V usage is TRBV30 and J usage is TRBJ2-3; D remains unclear. CDR1 GTSNPN and CDR2 SVGIG come from the germline V gene (reference sequence). The CDR3 is 14 amino acids. V was trimmed by 3 bases and J by 3 bases, leaving 13 bases between them. The DNA for the CDR3 is TGTGCCTGGAGCCCTGCTGTGGGAACAGATACGCAGTATTTT. This encodes CAWSPAVGTDTQYF.

Turning to this clone: A read error may account for a junction end that differs from germline. This chain links TRBV7-7 with TRBJ2-5; a possible D gene is TRBD1 (6 bases). CDR3 length: 13 residues. Germline CDR1 reads SSHAT; CDR2 reads FNYEAQ (reference sequence). The CDR3, as DNA: TGTGCTAGCAGCTCCGACAGGCAAGAGACCCAGTACTTC. Translating it yields CASSSDRQETQYF.

The sample holds a few counts of this clone. This chain links TRBV4-2 with TRBJ2-1, with unresolved D. Trimming left V 3 bases short and J 4 bases short, with 10 bases between. Per the germline V gene, CDR1 is LGHNA and CDR2 is YNFKEQ. CDR3 length equals 14 residues. CDR3 sequence: CASSQGVGYNEQFF. Written as DNA, the CDR3 is TGTGCCAGCAGCCAGGGCGTAGGGTACAATGAGCAGTTCTTC.

The rearrangement uses TRBV5-1 and TRBJ2-1; no clear D. V lost 0 bases to trimming and J lost 0 bases, with 7 bases between them. Per germline, CDR1 SGHRS and CDR2 YFSETQ. CDR3 size: 15 residues. CDR3 DNA sequence: TGCGCCAGCAGCTTGGAGGGCGGCTCCTACAATGAGCAGTTCTTC. Protein sequence: CASSLEGGSYNEQFF.

The chain couples TRBV4-2 to TRBJ2-1, with 8 positions matching TRBD2. The germline CDR1 and CDR2 sequences are LGHNA and YNFKEQ. This CDR3 contains 16 residues. J lost 9 bases, V lost 0 bases, and 10 bases had no gene match. CDR3 DNA: TGTGCCAGCAGCCAAGATCAAGCGGGAGCTGGAGGTGAGCAGTTCTTC. It is translated as CASSQDQAGAGGEQFF.

This rearrangement joins TRBV28 to TRBJ2-3; the D gene is possibly TRBD2 (7 bases). The CDR3 is 18 residues long. Between the trimmed V and J ends, which lost 5 bases and 2 bases, there was a span of 23 bases. Germline V CDR1 and CDR2: MDHEN, SYDVKM. In DNA form, the CDR3 reads TGTGCCAGCAGTGGCAAGCCGGGGGGCGGGTACATCACAGATACGCAGTATTTT. Its translation: CASSGKPGGGYITDTQYF.

The chain is built from TRBV28 and TRBJ2-1, with a weak D call TRBD2 (5 bases). Deletions cut 8 bases from V and 7 bases from J, with 18 bases between. Germline CDR1 is MDHEN and CDR2 is SYDVKM. The CDR3 contains 14 residues. The CDR3 reads CASGKLVRINEQFF. The CDR3 nucleotides are TGTGCCAGCGGCAAACTAGTTAGGATAAATGAGCAGTTCTTC.

The V and J genes are TRBV7-2 and TRBJ1-2; unclear D gene. The CDR3 is 16 residues long. Germline assignment: CDR1 SGHTA and CDR2 FQGNSA. V lost 3 bases and J lost 2, with 16 bases in between. CDR3: CASSLGGLGLNYGYTF. Here the CDR3 DNA reads TGTGCCAGCAGCTTGGGAGGTCTGGGGTTGAACTATGGCTACACCTTC. The variable domain in full, completed from reference TRBV7-2 and TRBJ1-2, reads GAGVSQSPSNKVTEKGKDVELRCDPISGHTALYWYRQSLGQGLEFLIYFQGNSAPDKSGLPSDRFSAERTGGSVSTLTIQRTQQEDSAVYLCASSLGGLGLNYGYTFGSGTRLTVV.

J is TRBJ1-1 and V is TRBV11-2, with TRBD1 matching 7 bases. After removal of 4 bases from V and 11 bases from J, the junction contained 10 bases not matched to a gene. The CDR3 is made up of 13 amino acids. Germline-derived CDR1 and CDR2 are SGHAT and FQNNGV. DNA for the CDR3: TGTGCCAGCAGCTCGACAGGGAACAAAGGGGCTTTCTTT. Its translation: CASSSTGNKGAFF.

This clone came up a few times. The V call is TRBV21-1, the J call TRBJ2-7; the table's D gene call, TRBD2, was not cross checked with the DNA. TRBV21-1 is flagged as a pseudogene. The CDR3 totals 12 residues. The CDR3 sequence: CASTPRRDEQYF. CDR3 bases: TGTGCCAGCACCCCCCGAAGAGACGAGCAGTACTTC.

This clone has only a few counts. The chain employs TRBV7-9 and TRBJ1-3; TRBD1 matches at 8 bases. V was pared by 2 bases and J by 16 bases, with 10 bases of the junction left unmatched. CDR3 length: 13 amino acids. Germline V gives CDR1 SEHNR, CDR2 FQNEAQ (reference sequence). CDR3 DNA: TGTGCCAGCAGCTTACCAGGGGGCTCCACCCGGTATTTT. This gives the protein CASSLPGGSTRYF. Using reference TRBV7-9 and TRBJ1-3 for the parts outside the CDR3, the full variable domain is DTGVSQNPRHKITKRGQNVTFRCDPISEHNRLYWYRQTLGQGPEFLTYFQNEAQLEKSRLLSDRFSAERPKGSFSTLEIQRTEQGDSAMYLCASSLPGGSTRYFGEGSWLTVV.

V usage is TRBV5-6 and J usage is TRBJ2-2; D gene unclear. V lost 1 base to trimming and J lost 2 bases, with 0 bases between them. The CDR3 has 12 amino acids. Germline CDR1 reads SGHDT; CDR2 reads YYEEEE. The CDR3 DNA reads as TGTGCCAGCAGCTTGAACACCGGGGAGCTGTTTTTT. Translated, it gives CASSLNTGELFF.

The chain joins TRBV10-1 to TRBJ2-5; D unresolved. The germline CDR1 and CDR2 sequences are WNHNN and SYGVQD (reference sequence). The V gene lost 6 bases and the J gene lost 2 bases, with 10 bases spanning the gap. This CDR3 region has 13 residues. CDR3 amino acids: CASRKQAQETQYF. As DNA, the CDR3 is TGCGCCAGCAGGAAGCAGGCGCAAGAGACCCAGTACTTC.